The rows below give T cell receptor beta chains drawn from one sample of a study of T cells after posttransplantation cyclophosphamide. The data were produced by immunoSEQ multiplex PCR, yet TCRdb's version contains in-frame clones alone and is incomplete. The sample includes some 4,000 clones, roughly four fifths of them seen just once. Source: PBMCs, taken after allogeneic stem cell transplant with posttransplant cyclophosphamide. The receptors here all came from a male patient aged 40-50 years who received an allogeneic stem cell transplant from a related donor, was CMV-positive, and had acute and chronic GVHD. The graft donor may be the source of some T cells. CDR3s include the opening cysteine and the closing phenylalanine or tryptophan. A D gene is named only where the DNA matches it firmly. The listing skips clone size in some rows; elsewhere it reads once, few, many or a size class.

>TRBV18|NA|TRBJ2-7|TRBD2
TGTGCCAGCCCATTCCGGACTAGCGGCTACGAGCAGTACTTC
CASPFRTSGYEQYF
>TRBV14|NA|TRBJ2-7|TRBD1
TGTGCCAGCAGCCAAGGAACAGGGGGCTATGTCTACGAGCAGTACTTC
CASSQGTGGYVYEQYF
>TRBV2|NA|TRBJ1-1|TRBD1
TGTGCCAGCAGCGCCGAAGACAGGGACTACACTGAAGCTTTCTTT
CASSAEDRDYTEAFF
>TRBV5-1|NA|TRBJ2-7|TRBD1
TGCGCCAGCAGCACTGCGGGACAGGGGTCCAACGAGCAGTACTTC
CASSTAGQGSNEQYF
>TRBV27|NA|TRBJ2-7|NA
TGTGCCAGCAGCCACGGGTCCACCTACGAGCAGTACTTC
CASSHGSTYEQYF
>TRBV19|few|TRBJ1-1|TRBD1
TGTGCCAGTCGTTTGACCCCGACAGGGTTAACTGAAGCTTTCTTT
CASRLTPTGLTEAFF
>TRBV5-1|NA|TRBJ2-2|TRBD2
TGCGCCAGCAGAGTAGCGGGGAACACCGGGGAGCTGTTTTTT
CASRVAGNTGELFF
>TRBV6-6|NA|TRBJ2-2|NA
TGTGCCAGCAGTTACGCCCCCTCGAACACCGGGGGGCTGTTTTTT
CASSYAPSNTGGLFF
>TRBV11-2|NA|TRBJ2-7|NA
TGTGCCAGCAGCTCTGGTGTGGGAGCGGGCTCCTTCGAGCAGTACTTC
CASSSGVGAGSFEQYF
>TRBV10-1|NA|TRBJ2-1|TRBD2
TGCGCCAGCAGTGAGTCGCGGGGGGGGTACAATGAGCAGTTCTTC
CASSESRGGYNEQFF
>TRBV15|NA|TRBJ1-2|NA
TGTGCCACCAGCGTAGGACAGTTGGGAGGCTACACCTTC
CATSVGQLGGYTF
>TRBV21-1|NA|TRBJ2-2|NA
TGTGCCAGCAGCAAAGGGGGCAGGGATCTCCTAGCGGGAGTGAACACCGGGGAGCTGTTTTTT
CASSKGGRDLLAGVNTGELFF
>TRBV19|NA|TRBJ2-5|TRBD2
TGTGCCAGTAGTATAGATAGCGGGAGCCGGGAGACCCAGTACTTC
CASSIDSGSRETQYF
>TRBV7-8|NA|TRBJ2-7|NA
TGTGCCAGCAGCCTTAGCTCCTACGAGCAGTACTTC
CASSLSSYEQYF
>TRBV5-5|NA|TRBJ1-1|NA
TGTGCCAGCAGCACAGGGACGTACACTGAAGCTTTCTTT
CASSTGTYTEAFF
>TRBV10-3|NA|TRBJ2-7|TRBD1
TGTGCCACCGTCAAGGACAGGTCAATATCGGAGCAGTACTTC
CATVKDRSISEQYF
>TRBV5-4|NA|TRBJ2-1|TRBD2
TGTGCCAGCAGCCTCAGGACTAGCGAACACTACAATGAGCAGTTCTTC
CASSLRTSEHYNEQFF
>TRBV2|NA|TRBJ2-2|NA
TGTGCCAGCAGTGATAGTAGCAAGCGCGCGAACACCGGGGAGCTGTTTTTT
CASSDSSKRANTGELFF
>TRBV15|few|TRBJ2-7|NA
TGTGCCACCAGCAGGGGGCCCTACTACGAGCAGTACTTC
CATSRGPYYEQYF
>TRBV5-5|NA|TRBJ1-1|NA
TGTGCCAGCAGCTTGGCGGGGAGGACTGAAGCTTTCTTT
CASSLAGRTEAFF
>TRBV30|NA|TRBJ2-7|NA
TGTGCCTGGGATACAGGGACCTACGAGCAGTACTTC
CAWDTGTYEQYF
>TRBV6-5|NA|TRBJ1-3|NA
TGTGCCAGCAGTTACACCACGCCAGACAAAGGAAACACCATATATTTT
CASSYTTPDKGNTIYF
>TRBV11-2|NA|TRBJ1-4|NA
TGTGCCAGCAGCTTCGGTACGGGAATTAATGAAAAACTGTTTTTT
CASSFGTGINEKLFF
>TRBV7-2|NA|TRBJ2-5|TRBD1
TGTGCCAGCAGCCAATACAGGGACAGGCAGACCCAGTACTTC
CASSQYRDRQTQYF
>TRBV5-1|few|TRBJ2-3|TRBD2
TGCGCCAGCAGCGTGGGACTAGCGGGCACAGATACGCAGTATTTT
CASSVGLAGTDTQYF
>TRBV6-1|few|TRBJ2-7|NA
TGTGCCAGCAGTGAATATAGGGGTTACTACGAGCAGTACTTC
CASSEYRGYYEQYF
>TRBV6-5|NA|TRBJ1-2|NA
TGTGCCAGCAGTTCAAGAGGAATATACTATGGCTACACCTTC
CASSSRGIYYGYTF
>TRBV27|NA|TRBJ2-7|NA
TGTGCCAGCAGTTTGGGCTCTGCCTACGAGCAGTACTTC
CASSLGSAYEQYF
>TRBV4-1|NA|TRBJ2-3|NA
TGCGCCAGCAGCCATGCCGGACTTGGCACAGATACGCAGTATTTT
CASSHAGLGTDTQYF
>TRBV15|NA|TRBJ2-3|TRBD1
TGTGCCACCAGCAGATCACCGGGACAGGGAGGTACAGATACGCAGTATTTT
CATSRSPGQGGTDTQYF
>TRBV11-3|NA|TRBJ2-7|NA
TGTGCCAGCAGCTTAAATGCAGGTAACGAGCAGTACTTC
CASSLNAGNEQYF
>TRBV9|NA|TRBJ2-1|TRBD2
TGTGCCAGCAGCGTGCCTTCTAGCGGGAGCGACGATGAGCAGTTCTTC
CASSVPSSGSDDEQFF
>TRBV7-3|few|TRBJ2-1|NA
TGTGCCAGCAGCTTAACTAGTGCCCAGGGCAATGAGCAGTTCTTC
CASSLTSAQGNEQFF
>TRBV30|NA|TRBJ2-7|NA
TGTGCCTGGAGTGTCCCTAGCGGAGGGGGAGCCTACGAGCAGTACTTC
CAWSVPSGGGAYEQYF
>TRBV4-1|few|TRBJ2-1|NA
TGCGCCAGCAGCCAAGAGGGCGACGCGATCAGTTACAATGAGCAGTTCTTC
CASSQEGDAISYNEQFF
>TRBV9|NA|TRBJ2-2|TRBD2
TGTGCCAGCAGCCTCGGACTAGCGGGAGAAGTCACCGGGGAGCTGTTTTTT
CASSLGLAGEVTGELFF
>TRBV10-1|NA|TRBJ2-5|NA
TGCGCCAGCAGTGAGTCAAGGTCCTCTAGCGCCATCCAAGAGACCCAGTACTTC
CASSESRSSSAIQETQYF
>TRBV28|once|TRBJ2-7|TRBD2
TGTGCCAGCAGCTCCCTAGCGGGAGTAAACGAGCAGTACTTC
CASSSLAGVNEQYF
>TRBV20-1|NA|TRBJ1-2|NA
TGCAGTGCTACTAGGGGGACCGGCTACACCTTC
CSATRGTGYTF
>TRBV5-1|NA|TRBJ2-1|TRBD2
TGCGCCAGCAGCTTGGGTAGCGGGAGGGTCTACAATGAGCAGTTCTTC
CASSLGSGRVYNEQFF
>TRBV5-4|NA|TRBJ1-2|TRBD1
TGTGCCAGCAGCTTTGATTTACAGGGGGCGGACTATGGCTACACCTTC
CASSFDLQGADYGYTF
>TRBV28|NA|TRBJ2-7|NA
TGTGCCAGCAGTTTCAACTTAGCGGTTCTAACCTACGAGCAGTACTTC
CASSFNLAVLTYEQYF
>TRBV18|NA|TRBJ1-2|TRBD1
TGTGCCAGCTCACCACCCGGACAGGGTTTCGGTGGCTACACCTTC
CASSPPGQGFGGYTF
>TRBV7-3|few|TRBJ2-3|TRBD2
TGTGCCAGCAGCCGACTAGCGAAGACAGATACGCAGTATTTT
CASSRLAKTDTQYF
>TRBV15|few|TRBJ2-5|TRBD2
TGTGCCAGCCGAGCGGGAGGGGGTCAAGAGACCCAGTACTTC
CASRAGGGQETQYF